Each of the 14 T cell receptor beta chains below was sequenced from the same sample in a study of blood T cell repertoires in COVID-19. TCRdb's copy holds only in-frame clones and misses some; the assay was immunoSEQ multiplex PCR. The table has approximately 220,000 clones, roughly 80% seen once; the top ten hold about 3%. The sequenced sample was peripheral blood. All receptors come from a woman aged 25 to 39 who had recovered from COVID-19.

This clone was seen a single time. The rearrangement links TRBV21-1 to TRBJ1-2; the table calls TRBD1, which could not be checked here. TRBV21-1 is classified as a pseudogene. This CDR3 contains 15 residues. Written as DNA, the CDR3 is TGTGCCAGCAGCAAAGCGACAGGGTCGTTATATGGCTACACCTTC. Its protein is CASSKATGSLYGYTF.

This sequence joins TRBV14 and TRBJ2-5; TRBD2 matches at 7 bases. The CDR3 runs to 16 residues. After removal of 6 bases from V and 0 bases from J, the junction contained 10 bases not matched to a gene. Germline assignment: CDR1 SGHDN and CDR2 FVKESK. Here the CDR3 DNA reads TGTGCCAGCAGATCCGGGGGTCTAGCGGACCAAGAGACCCAGTACTTC. It codes for CASRSGGLADQETQYF.

This clone was counted at least ten times. The chain employs TRBV13 and TRBJ2-3; TRBD2 is a possible D gene (5 bases). V was trimmed by 5 bases and J by 6 bases, leaving 15 bases between them. Germline V gene lookup returns CDR1 PRHDT and CDR2 FYEKMQ (reference sequence). CDR3 length equals 14 residues. The CDR3 loop reads CASSSPAGPDTQYF. The CDR3 bases are TGTGCCAGCAGCAGCCCCGCGGGCCCGGATACGCAGTATTTT.

Here the CDR3 DNA reads TGTGCCAGCAGTTTATCGGGGGAGGGTCCTTCCTACGAGCAGTACTTC. Protein: CASSLSGEGPSYEQYF. J is TRBJ2-7 and V is TRBV27, with 7 bases fitting TRBD2. J gave up 1 base and V 0 bases, and 6 bases lay outside the gene matches. This CDR3 is built from 16 residues. Germline lookup yields CDR1 MNHEY and CDR2 SMNVEV (reference sequence).

The CDR3 here is CASTLDRGNTEAFF. CDR3 in DNA: TGTGCCAGCACTCTCGATAGGGGGAACACTGAAGCTTTCTTT. V is TRBV3-1 (or the pseudogene TRBV3-2) and J is TRBJ1-1; perhaps TRBD1 as D (5 bases). The CDR3 consists of 14 residues. V was clipped by 7 bases and J by 1 base, with 13 bases between them. CDR1 is LGHDT and CDR2 is YNNKEL in the germline V gene (reference sequence).

This clone turned up a few times. CDR3 bases: TGTGCCAGCAGCCAAGCGGGGGGCGTCACTGAAGCTTTCTTT. It yields the protein CASSQAGGVTEAFF. The J gene is TRBJ1-1, the V gene TRBV3-1 (or the pseudogene TRBV3-2); tentative D call: TRBD1 (6 bases). The germline V and J ends were trimmed by 1 base and 4 bases, with 10 bases remaining between them. Germline CDR1 and CDR2: LGHDT and YNNKEL (reference sequence). This CDR3 is built from 14 residues.

This clone came up once. The chain has TRBV24-1 and TRBJ2-7, with a possible D match to TRBD2 (5 bases). This CDR3 has 13 amino acids. Germline CDR1 and CDR2: KGHDR and SFDVKD. V was trimmed by 0 bases and J by 7 bases, leaving 9 bases between them. This chain's CDR3 is CATSDLLGKEQYF. The CDR3, as DNA: TGTGCCACCAGTGATTTGCTCGGGAAGGAGCAGTACTTC.

The CDR3 loop is CASGQTGRSYGYTF. CDR3 coding DNA: TGTGCCAGCGGCCAGACAGGGCGCAGCTATGGCTACACCTTC. The chain employs TRBV6-5 and TRBJ1-2; 7 nucleotides agree with TRBD1. The trim removed 8 bases at V and 4 bases at J, leaving 10 bases unmatched. The germline V gene encodes CDR1 MNHEY and CDR2 SVGAGI. The CDR3 spans 14 residues.

This clone has just one count. This chain joins TRBV28 and TRBJ1-5; 7 positions agree with TRBD1. CDR1 MDHEN and CDR2 SYDVKM come from the germline V gene. The CDR3 runs to 12 residues. Trimming cost V 11 bases and J 6 bases; bases outside gene matches: 7. This CDR3 reads CAGLTGSQPQHF. In DNA, the CDR3 is TGTGCCGGCTTGACAGGGAGTCAGCCCCAGCATTTT.

The V call is TRBV5-8, the J call TRBJ2-7; perhaps TRBD2 as D (6 bases). The CDR3 extends over 12 amino acids. The V end lost 4 bases, the J end lost 6 bases, and 11 bases lay between the germline ends. The germline V gene has CDR1 SGHTS and CDR2 YDEGEE. In DNA, the CDR3 is TGTGCCAGCAGCCTGGGGACTCCCGAGCAGTACTTC. This sequence encodes CASSLGTPEQYF.

The chain joins TRBV2 to TRBJ1-6; D is unclear. CDR1 and CDR2 (germline): SNHLY, FYNNEI. With 3 bases removed from V and 0 bases from J, the gap between germline ends came to 6 bases. There are 15 residues in the CDR3. CDR3 bases: TGTGCCAGCAGTGACGAGAGCTCCTATAATTCACCCCTCCACTTT. Its translation is CASSDESSYNSPLHF.

The gene calls are TRBV28 and TRBJ2-7, with TRBD1 matching over 10 bases. The trim removed 8 bases at V and 1 base at J, leaving 2 bases unmatched. Per germline, CDR1 MDHEN and CDR2 SYDVKM. The CDR3 is made up of 13 amino acids. Here the CDR3 reads CASGTGVSYEQYF. CDR3 DNA: TGTGCCAGCGGGACAGGGGTGTCCTACGAGCAGTACTTC.

The chain carries TRBV28 and TRBJ2-7; TRBD2 is a possible D gene (6 bases). CDR3 length equals 15 residues. Trimming shortened V by 2 bases and J by 0 bases, and 11 bases separated the two germline ends. The germline CDR1 and CDR2 sequences are MDHEN and SYDVKM. The DNA of the CDR3 is TGTGCCAGCAGTTTAGGTGATAGCGGCTCCTACGAGCAGTACTTC. This encodes CASSLGDSGSYEQYF.

The chain is built from TRBV30 and TRBJ1-5; 7 bases are shared with TRBD1. Trimming cost V 1 base and J 2 bases; bases outside gene matches: 2. CDR3 length: 14 residues. Germline assignment: CDR1 GTSNPN and CDR2 SVGIG (reference sequence). DNA of the CDR3: TGTGCCTGGAGTGGACAGGGCGGCAATCAGCCCCAGCATTTT. Residues: CAWSGQGGNQPQHF.